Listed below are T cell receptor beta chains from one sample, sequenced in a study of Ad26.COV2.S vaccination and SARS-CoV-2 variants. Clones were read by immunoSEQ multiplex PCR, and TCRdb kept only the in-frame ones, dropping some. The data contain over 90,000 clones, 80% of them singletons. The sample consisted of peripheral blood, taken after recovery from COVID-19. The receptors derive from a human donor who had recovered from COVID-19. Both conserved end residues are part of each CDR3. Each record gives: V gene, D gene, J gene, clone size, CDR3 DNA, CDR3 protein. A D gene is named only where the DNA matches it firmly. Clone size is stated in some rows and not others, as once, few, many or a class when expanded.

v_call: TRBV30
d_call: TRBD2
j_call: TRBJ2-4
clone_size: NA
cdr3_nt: TGTGCCTGGAGTGACGGCCTAGCGGGGACCCTCGACTTC
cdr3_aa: CAWSDGLAGTLDF

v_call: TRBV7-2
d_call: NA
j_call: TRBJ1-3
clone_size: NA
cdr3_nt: TGTGCCAGCAGCTCGCCCCCGGGCTCTGGAAACACCATATATTTT
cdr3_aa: CASSSPPGSGNTIYF

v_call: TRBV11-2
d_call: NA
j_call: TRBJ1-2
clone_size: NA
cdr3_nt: TGTGCCAGCAGCTTAAGCGGGGGCGGCTACACCTTC
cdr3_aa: CASSLSGGGYTF

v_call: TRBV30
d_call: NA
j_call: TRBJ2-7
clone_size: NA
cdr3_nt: TGTGCCTGGAGTGTAGCTGGGGCCTACGAGCAGTACTTC
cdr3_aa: CAWSVAGAYEQYF

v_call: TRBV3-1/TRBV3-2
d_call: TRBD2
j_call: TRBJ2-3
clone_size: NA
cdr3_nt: TGTGCCAGCAGCCCCCCACAGCGGGGGACCCCCGATACGCAGTATTTT
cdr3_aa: CASSPPQRGTPDTQYF

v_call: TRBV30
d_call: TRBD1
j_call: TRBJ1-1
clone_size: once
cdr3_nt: TGTGCCTGGAGCCCCGGACAGGGGGCTAACACTGAAGCTTTCTTT
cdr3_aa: CAWSPGQGANTEAFF

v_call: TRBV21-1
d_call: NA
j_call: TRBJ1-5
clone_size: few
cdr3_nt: TGTGCCATAAATCAGCCCCAGCATTTT
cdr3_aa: CAINQPQHF

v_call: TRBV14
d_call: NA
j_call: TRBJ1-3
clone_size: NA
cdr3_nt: TGTGCCAGCAGCCAAAATGTCCAGAGTGGCACCATATATTTT
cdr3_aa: CASSQNVQSGTIYF

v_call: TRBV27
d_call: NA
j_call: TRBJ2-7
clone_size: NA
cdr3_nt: TGTGCCAGCAGTTTTCGAGGGCCCTACGAGCAGTACTTC
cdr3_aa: CASSFRGPYEQYF

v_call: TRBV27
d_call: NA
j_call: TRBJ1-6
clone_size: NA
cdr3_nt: TGTGCCAGCAGTCAAGAGGGCCCGCTCAATAATTCACCCCTCCACTTT
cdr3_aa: CASSQEGPLNNSPLHF

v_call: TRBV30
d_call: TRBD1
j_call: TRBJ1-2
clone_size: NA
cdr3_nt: TGTGCCTGGACCCTCCTGGGGACAGTGGATGGCTACACCTTC
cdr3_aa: CAWTLLGTVDGYTF

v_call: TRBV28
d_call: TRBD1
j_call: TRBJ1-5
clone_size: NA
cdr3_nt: TGTGCCAGCAGTTTAGATGCCGGGACAGGGGTAAATTTT
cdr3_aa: CASSLDAGTGVNF

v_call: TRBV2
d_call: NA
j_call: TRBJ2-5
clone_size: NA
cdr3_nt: TGTGCCAGCAGGGTCGGACCGGACTCCCAAGAGACCCAGTACTTC
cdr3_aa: CASRVGPDSQETQYF

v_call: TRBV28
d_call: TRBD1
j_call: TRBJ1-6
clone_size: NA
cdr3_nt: TGTGCCAGCAGACCCACGACAGGGGGTGGTTCACCCCTCCACTTT
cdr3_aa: CASRPTTGGGSPLHF

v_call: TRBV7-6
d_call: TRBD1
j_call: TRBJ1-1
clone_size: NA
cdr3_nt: TGTGCCAGCAGCTTATATTTTCCGGGACAGAAGAACACTGAAGCTTTCTTT
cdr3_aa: CASSLYFPGQKNTEAFF

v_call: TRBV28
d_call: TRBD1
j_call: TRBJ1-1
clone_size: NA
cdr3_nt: TGTGCCAGCAGCCCGACAGGGGGCAGTACTGAAGCTTTCTTT
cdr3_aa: CASSPTGGSTEAFF

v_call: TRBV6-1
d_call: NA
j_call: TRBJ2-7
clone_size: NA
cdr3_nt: TGTGCCAGCAGTGATCAGGGCTACGAGCAGTACTTC
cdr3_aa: CASSDQGYEQYF

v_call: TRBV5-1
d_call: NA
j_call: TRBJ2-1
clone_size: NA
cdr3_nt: TGCGCCAGCAGCTTGTCGCCAGGGGGGGTCAATGAGCAGTTCTTC
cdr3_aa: CASSLSPGGVNEQFF

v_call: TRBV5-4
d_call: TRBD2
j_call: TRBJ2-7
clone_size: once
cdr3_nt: TGTGCCAGCAGCCACGCTGGTAGCGGGGCGACCTACGAGCAGTACTTC
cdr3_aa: CASSHAGSGATYEQYF

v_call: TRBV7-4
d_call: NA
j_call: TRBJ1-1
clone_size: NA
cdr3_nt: TGTGCCAGCAGCTTCGGAGGGGACACTGAAGCTTTCTTT
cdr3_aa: CASSFGGDTEAFF

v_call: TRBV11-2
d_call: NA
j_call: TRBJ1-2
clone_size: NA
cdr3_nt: TGTGCCAGCAGCTTAGATCGGTCAGCCTATGGCTACACCTTC
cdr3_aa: CASSLDRSAYGYTF

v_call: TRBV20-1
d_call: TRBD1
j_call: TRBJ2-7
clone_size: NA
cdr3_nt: TGCAGTGCTAGTCGACAGGGGGCCGACGAGCAGTACTTC
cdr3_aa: CSASRQGADEQYF